This T cell receptor beta chain was recovered during a study of cytomegalovirus exposure and HLA in healthy donors. V dropped 4 bases and J dropped 5; count of bases not matched to a gene: 3. This CDR3 comprises 13 residues. Germline V gene sequence: CDR1 LNHDA, CDR2 SQIVND (reference sequence). The PCR contained 60 Vbeta and 13 Jbeta primers. Using immunoSEQ multiplex PCR, the repertoire was profiled, and TCRdb retains in-frame clones only, with some absent. The profile shows 20,000 to 30,000 clones, almost 70% of them singletons. This TCR was sampled from a woman in her 50s in good health and CMV-seronegative. The chain uses TRBV19 and TRBJ1-1, with 8 bases identical to TRBD1. The specimen was PBMCs. CDR3 residues: CASSTRQGTEAFF. For the CDR3, the DNA is TGTGCCAGTAGTACCCGACAGGGGACTGAAGCTTTCTTT.